One and the same sample provided the 13 T cell receptor beta chains below, sequenced in a study of prognosis after radiotherapy for stage I lung cancer (dated by TCRdb to 2020 to 2023). For sequencing, an Illumina HiSeq 3000 was employed. Two rounds of multiplex PCR were performed to amplify the TCR beta CDR3 region from genomic DNA. In the first round of PCR, primers specific to each TRBV and TRBJ gene were used, and the primer sequences are filed in Chinese patent CN105087789A. TCRdb reprocessing: public reads trimmed at Q25 with fastp, clones called with MiXCR, in-frame beta chains kept. Each record represents a unique CDR3 protein, reported with the most common genes and DNA among its rows. This sample lists 13,000 to 15,000 distinct CDR3 sequences; around half were detected once. 35% to 45% of the sample lies in the top ten. The starting material was PBMCs, obtained before or after stereotactic body radiation therapy (not recorded which). The source of these receptors is a donor over 45 with non-small cell lung cancer.

This clonotype appeared many times. The J gene is TRBJ1-1, the V gene TRBV24-1; D gene ambiguous. The CDR3 totals 15 residues. With 3 bases removed from V and 1 base from J, the gap between germline ends came to 11 bases. Germline V lookup: CDR1 KGHDR, CDR2 SFDVKD. The chain's CDR3 is CATSDPEMENTEAFF. CDR3 sequence (DNA): TGTGCCACCAGTGATCCCGAAATGGAGAACACTGAAGCTTTCTTT.

Many counts were recorded for this clonotype. This chain uses TRBV19 with TRBJ2-4; D call uncertain. V gave up 4 bases and J gave up 8 bases, with 21 bases separating them. The length of the CDR3 is 16 residues. CDR1 and CDR2 (germline): LNHDA, SQIVND (reference sequence). CDR3 DNA sequence: TGTGCCAGTAGTACCCAGGTGATGGGTGATGAGGACATTCAGTACTTC. It is translated as CASSTQVMGDEDIQYF.

Points on this clonotype: This could be a read error, since a much larger clone is one nucleotide away. The rearrangement joins TRBV2 to TRBJ2-1, with 13 positions matching TRBD2. Losses at the gene ends were 8 bases for V and 9 bases for J; bases not matched to a gene: 7. In germline, CDR1 is SNHLY, CDR2 FYNNEI. This CDR3 has 14 residues. The CDR3 DNA follows: TGTGCCAGCTTACGACTAGCGGGAGGACGTGAGCAGTTCTTC. Encoded protein: CASLRLAGGREQFF.

About this clonotype itself: The junction shows a germline mismatch at one end, possibly a read error. The chain links TRBV11-2 to TRBJ2-7, with D perhaps matching TRBD1 (6 bases). The CDR3 sequence is 11 residues long. Germline CDR1 and CDR2: SGHAT and FQNNGV. CDR3 loop: CTSSEGGEQYF. CDR3 nucleotide sequence: TGTACCAGCAGTGAAGGGGGCGAGCAGTACTTC.

This clonotype was recorded at least ten times. This chain joins TRBV7-8 and TRBJ1-3, with D uncertain. The CDR3 extends over 14 amino acids. V was cut by 10 bases and J by 2 bases, with 15 bases left in between. The germline V gene encodes CDR1 SGHVS and CDR2 FQNEAQ. The CDR3 DNA sequence: TGTGCCACCACCCGATCACGAACTGGAAACACCATATATTTT. Translated: CATTRSRTGNTIYF.

This clonotype is labeled as medium-sized. CDR3 in amino acids: CASSPSRDVRGYTF. In DNA, the CDR3 is TGTGCCAGCAGTCCCTCCCGGGACGTCCGTGGCTACACCTTC. The rearrangement uses TRBV27 and TRBJ1-2; TRBD1 might be the D (5 bases). CDR1 is MNHEY, CDR2 SMNVEV, per germline (reference sequence). The CDR3 contains 14 residues. Between the trimmed V and J ends, which lost 5 bases and 7 bases, there was a span of 17 bases.

This clonotype was recorded many times. The chain has TRBV24-1 and TRBJ2-3; the D gene is possibly TRBD1 (5 bases). The CDR3 spans 13 residues. Germline CDR1 is KGHDR and CDR2 is SFDVKD. With 4 bases removed from V and 6 bases from J, the gap between germline ends came to 10 bases. CDR3 protein: CATSEWTLDTQYF. The CDR3 DNA is TGTGCCACCAGTGAGTGGACACTCGATACGCAGTATTTT.

V usage is TRBV6-1 and J usage is TRBJ2-2; D remains unclear. This CDR3 region has 11 residues. Germline CDR1 reads MNHNS; CDR2 reads SASEGT. The ends were cut back, 6 bases at V and 4 bases at J, with 3 bases in the middle. The CDR3 is CASRSTGELFF. The CDR3 DNA reads as TGTGCCAGCAGAAGCACCGGGGAGCTGTTTTTT.

This chain links TRBV28 with TRBJ1-6, with 9 positions matching TRBD1. Germline lookup yields CDR1 MDHEN and CDR2 SYDVKM. V dropped 5 bases and J dropped 10; count of bases not matched to a gene: 9. The CDR3 contains 15 residues. The CDR3 DNA follows: TGTGCCAGCAGTCCACCCGGGACAGGGTTGTCACCCCTCCACTTT. Translating it yields CASSPPGTGLSPLHF.

The table lists this clonotype with a count of one. It differs at one base from a far larger clone, so likely a read error. The genes are TRBV25-1 and TRBJ2-7, with 9 bases that match TRBD1. The CDR3 extends over 15 amino acids. CDR1 is MGHDK, CDR2 SYGVNS, per germline. V lost 6 bases, J lost 0 bases, and 6 bases stayed unmatched. The CDR3 region is CASSKYRGPSYEQYF. CDR3 nucleotide sequence: TGTGCCAGCAGCAAATACAGGGGGCCCTCCTACGAGCAGTACTTC.

This clonotype came up many times. This may arise from a read error, as a much more abundant clone is one base away. The CDR3 protein is CASSTAGGIGNTIYF. CDR3 DNA sequence: TGTGCCAGCAGTACTGCGGGGGGCATTGGAAACACCATATATTTT. The V and J genes are TRBV9 and TRBJ1-3; a weak D match, TRBD1 (6 bases). Trimming left V 5 bases short and J 3 bases short, with 15 bases between. The germline CDR1 and CDR2 sequences are SGDLS and YYNGEE. This CDR3 comprises 15 residues.

This chain connects TRBV11-2 to TRBJ2-7, with a tentative D call TRBD2 (6 bases). V was shortened by 1 base and J by 7 bases, with 17 bases between the two germline ends. CDR3 length: 15 amino acids. The V gene's germline CDR1 is SGHAT and CDR2 FQNNGV. CDR3 protein: CASSLGAGGSREQYF. CDR3 DNA: TGTGCCAGCAGCTTAGGAGCGGGCGGCTCTAGGGAGCAGTACTTC.

This clonotype appeared many times. One junction end does not reproduce the germline sequence, and a read error may be involved. This sequence joins TRBV2 and TRBJ2-7, with 7 bases fitting TRBD2. Germline V gives CDR1 SNHLY, CDR2 FYNNEI. The CDR3 runs 14 residues. CDR3 bases: TGTGCCAGCAGTGGGGGGGGGTACTCCTACGGGCAGTACTTC. Protein product: CASSGGGYSYGQYF.